The 6 T cell receptor beta chains in this list originate from one sample, sequenced in a study of blood T cell repertoires in COVID-19. Assay: immunoSEQ multiplex PCR; the TCRdb copy retains only in-frame clones and omits some. Counted here are more than 200,000 clones, around 84% occurring once; the ten biggest clones make up approximately 6%. Source material: peripheral blood. Receptors were obtained from an elderly man with acute or convalescent COVID-19.

The J gene is TRBJ2-3, the V gene TRBV24-1; the match to TRBD1 covers 10 bases. Germline V gene data show CDR1 as KGHDR and CDR2 as SFDVKD. This CDR3 region has 14 residues. The V and J ends lost 7 bases and 4 bases, in that order; junction bases with no gene match: 4. The CDR3 DNA sequence: TGTGCCACCAGCCCGGGACAGGGGCCAGATACGCAGTATTTT. Its protein product is CATSPGQGPDTQYF.

This chain uses TRBV5-1 with TRBJ1-6; D perhaps matches TRBD1 (5 bases). Trimming pared 5 bases from V and 10 bases from J, leaving 16 bases between. The CDR3 runs to 14 residues. From germline, CDR1 is SGHRS and CDR2 YFSETQ. The CDR3 protein is CASRNGAGESPLHF. The CDR3 nucleotides are TGCGCCAGCAGGAATGGGGCAGGAGAATCACCCCTCCACTTT.

The J gene is TRBJ1-1, the V gene TRBV14; D ambiguous. The CDR3 consists of 16 residues. Trimming took off 1 base at V and 0 bases at J, with 12 bases between the two ends. Germline CDR1 reads SGHDN; CDR2 reads FVKESK. The CDR3 DNA reads as TGTGCCAGCAGCCAAGCTCCAGGAGGGTTGAACACTGAAGCTTTCTTT. Translating gives CASSQAPGGLNTEAFF.

The chain is built from TRBV2 and TRBJ2-5; the D is unclear. The CDR3 is made up of 11 amino acids. The germline CDR1 and CDR2 sequences are SNHLY and FYNNEI. V was shortened by 7 bases and J by 4 bases, with 7 bases between the two germline ends. The CDR3 sequence is CASNSRETQYF. CDR3 nucleotides: TGTGCCAGCAATAGCAGAGAGACCCAGTACTTC.

The CDR3 nucleotides read TGTGCCAGCTCACCACAGGTCGGCGGGAGGGGGTCAGATACGCAGTATTTT. Encoded protein: CASSPQVGGRGSDTQYF. The chain recombines TRBV18 with TRBJ2-3; 9 nucleotides line up with TRBD2. The germline V gene encodes CDR1 KGHSH and CDR2 LQKENI. The V and J ends lost 1 base and 4 bases, in that order; junction bases with no gene match: 9. The CDR3 sequence is 17 residues long.

The V call is TRBV11-3, the J call TRBJ2-5, with 7 bases aligning to TRBD2. This CDR3 spans 17 amino acids. The germline gives CDR1 SGHNT, CDR2 YENEEA. With V trimmed by 3 bases and J by 4 bases, 14 bases remained unmatched. Here the CDR3 DNA reads TGTGCCAGCAGCTTCTGGGCGAGCGGGGCTAAAGGAGAGACCCAGTACTTC. It yields the protein CASSFWASGAKGETQYF.